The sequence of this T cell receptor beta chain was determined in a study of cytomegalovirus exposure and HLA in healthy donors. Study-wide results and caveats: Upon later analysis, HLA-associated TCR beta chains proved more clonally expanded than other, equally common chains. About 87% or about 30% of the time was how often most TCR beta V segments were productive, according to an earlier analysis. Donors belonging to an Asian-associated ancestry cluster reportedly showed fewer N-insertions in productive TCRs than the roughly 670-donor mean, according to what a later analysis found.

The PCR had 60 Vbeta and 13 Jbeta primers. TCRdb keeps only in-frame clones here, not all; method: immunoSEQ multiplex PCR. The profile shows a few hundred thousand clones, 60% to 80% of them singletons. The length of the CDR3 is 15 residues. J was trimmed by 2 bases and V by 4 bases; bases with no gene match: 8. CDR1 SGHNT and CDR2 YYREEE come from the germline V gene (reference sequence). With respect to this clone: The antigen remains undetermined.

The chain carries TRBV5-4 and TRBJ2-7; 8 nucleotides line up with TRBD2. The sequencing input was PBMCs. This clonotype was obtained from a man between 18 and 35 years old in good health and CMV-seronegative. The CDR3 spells CASSHGGSGTYEQYF. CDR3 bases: TGTGCCAGCAGCCACGGGGGTAGCGGGACCTACGAGCAGTACTTC. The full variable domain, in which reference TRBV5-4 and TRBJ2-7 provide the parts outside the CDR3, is ETGVTQSPTHLIKTRGQQVTLRCSSQSGHNTVSWYQQALGQGPQFIFQYYREEENGRGNFPPRFSGLQFPNYSSELNVNALELDDSALYLCASSHGGSGTYEQYFGPGTRLTVT.